The clone carrying this T cell receptor beta chain has a handful of counts. Its cognate antigen is unknown. TCRdb analysed the RACE reads with MiXCR anew, one entry per CDR3 protein. The sample holds 150,000 to 200,000 distinct CDR3 sequences, about a quarter seen once. Time point described: patch test 3, about 24 weeks after DPC sensitization. Specified treatment: therapeutic diphenylcyclopropenone sensitization with weekly scalp DPC. The sample is drawn from a study of human T cells and chemical hapten exposure. Across the study: Each week of the roughly 24-week study, patients had diphenylcyclopropenone applied to the scalp. General study results and limits: Positively correlated with patch test score were the counts of PT1 expanded TCRs.

The sequence was obtained from a woman aged 18-29 years with alopecia areata. Some clones in this sample may be carry-over from other donors' samples. The specimen was whole blood, collected in connection with sensitization to the hapten diphenylcyclopropenone (DPC).

In DNA form, the CDR3 reads TGTGCCAGCAGCCAAGATGTAGACGGGTGGGAGCCCCAGCATTTT. Its protein is CASSQDVDGWEPQHF. The V and J genes are TRBV4-2 and TRBJ1-5; no definite D call. The germline CDR1 and CDR2 sequences are LGHNA and YNFKEQ. The CDR3 totals 15 residues. V was shortened by 0 bases and J by 8 bases, with 14 bases between the two germline ends.